This T cell receptor beta chain was documented in a study of CXCR3-negative and CXCR3-positive naive CD8 T cells. This CDR3 spans 13 amino acids. Germline V CDR1 and CDR2: SQVTM, ANQGSEA. The method, 5' RACE with UMI labels, was used to prepare the TRB cDNA libraries. TCRdb re-called the 5' RACE reads, yielding one record per CDR3 amino acid sequence without DNA. This sample contains roughly 26,000 distinct CDR3 sequences. The origin of this receptor is a human donor in good health. Some clones in this sample may be carry-over from other donors' samples. The chain joins TRBV29-1 to TRBJ2-2; TCRdb picks TRBD1, but there is no DNA to check that call. The sequenced material came from naive CXCR3- CD8+ T cells from blood. Subset denoted: CD45RO-CCR7+CD27+CD95- naive CD8+ T cells lacking CXCR3 (TNR3-). The CDR3 here is CSVGTGEAGELFF.